These 21 T cell receptor beta chains were all obtained from the same sample, sequenced in a study of T cells expressing NK-cell markers. TCRdb reprocessed the 5' RACE reads, with one entry per CDR3 protein and no DNA. Its listing shows 500,000 to 700,000 distinct CDR3 sequences. The specimen was blood T cells: a sorted CD56 or NKG2C T cell subset, CD4+ or CD8+ T cells, or bulk PBMC T cells (not recorded which). These receptors were taken from a young man in good health.

This chain connects TRBV20-1 to TRBJ2-1; TCRdb outputs TRBD2, but without DNA this stays unchecked. The germline CDR1 and CDR2 sequences are DFQATT and SNEGSKA (reference sequence). This CDR3 comprises 15 residues. This chain's CDR3 is CSAREGGRGRNEQFF.

The J gene is TRBJ2-2, the V gene TRBV15; checking the TCRdb D call of TRBD2 is not possible without DNA. Germline-derived CDR1 and CDR2 are LNHNV and YYDKDF (reference sequence). This CDR3 comprises 14 residues. This CDR3 reads CATSRGLGTGELFF.

The V gene is TRBV4-3, the J gene TRBJ2-1; as DNA is missing, the TRBD2 call by TCRdb cannot be tested. CDR1 is LGHNA, CDR2 YSLEER, per germline. The CDR3 totals 15 residues. The CDR3 spells CASSLSGRDNNEQFF.

This rearrangement joins TRBV7-9 to TRBJ2-6; TCRdb returns TRBD2, unconfirmable since there is no DNA. CDR3 size: 17 residues. The germline gives CDR1 SEHNR, CDR2 FQNEAQ (reference sequence). The CDR3 loop is CASSFKPSEARANVLTF.

This rearrangement joins TRBV19 to TRBJ2-1; TCRdb picks TRBD1, but there is no DNA to check that call. The CDR3 is 16 residues long. Germline CDR1 LNHDA, CDR2 SQIVND (reference sequence). The CDR3 spells CASSSPLASYHNEQFF.

The chain links TRBV20-1 to TRBJ2-1; TCRdb's D gene call, TRBD2, goes unchecked for lack of DNA. The germline gives CDR1 DFQATT, CDR2 SNEGSKA (reference sequence). This CDR3 has 11 residues. CDR3 region: CSAGTGTSSFF.

J is TRBJ2-3 and V is TRBV7-9; as DNA is missing, the TRBD2 call by TCRdb cannot be tested. Germline V gene sequence: CDR1 SEHNR, CDR2 FQNEAQ (reference sequence). This CDR3 region has 16 residues. The CDR3: CASSSTSGESTDTQYF.

The chain carries TRBV15 and TRBJ2-3. The CDR3 length is 13 residues. Germline lookup yields CDR1 LNHNV and CDR2 YYDKDF (reference sequence). CDR3 sequence: CATASSNADTQYF.

The V call is TRBV7-9, the J call TRBJ2-7. CDR3 length: 11 residues. Germline V gives CDR1 SEHNR, CDR2 FQNEAQ (reference sequence). This CDR3 is CASTLGVEQYF. Variable domain in full (rest from reference TRBV7-9 and TRBJ2-7): DTGVSQNPRHKITKRGQNVTFRCDPISEHNRLYWYRQTLGQGPEFLTYFQNEAQLEKSRLLSDRFSAERPKGSFSTLEIQRTEQGDSAMYLCASTLGVEQYFGPGTRLTVT.

This chain uses TRBV28 with TRBJ2-7; TCRdb's D call, TRBD1, is unchecked because there is no DNA. Germline lookup yields CDR1 MDHEN and CDR2 SYDVKM. CDR3 length: 15 residues. The CDR3 sequence is CASRTEGGLFYEQYF.

The V gene is TRBV6-5, the J gene TRBJ2-4; TCRdb's assignment of TRBD1 cannot be checked, as there is no DNA. Looked up from germline, CDR1 is MNHEY and CDR2 is SVGAGI. The length of the CDR3 is 14 residues. The CDR3 protein is CASSYSQGGNIQYF.

This CDR3 is CATALTVEYGYTF. The V call is TRBV27, the J call TRBJ1-2; the D call from TCRdb, TRBD1, cannot be confirmed without DNA. CDR3 size: 13 residues. In germline, CDR1 is MNHEY, CDR2 SMNVEV (reference sequence).

The rearrangement links TRBV5-1 to TRBJ1-1; TCRdb designates TRBD1, a call that cannot be tested without DNA. From germline, CDR1 is SGHRS and CDR2 YFSETQ. The CDR3 runs 15 residues. This chain's CDR3 is CASSPDRAGYTEAFF.

The chain is built from TRBV6-2 or TRBV6-3 and TRBJ2-2; without DNA, the TCRdb call of TRBD1 cannot be checked. Germline lookup yields CDR1 MNHEY and CDR2 SVGEGT. There are 15 residues in the CDR3. The CDR3 is CATQYPGLDTGELFF.

The chain combines TRBV15 with TRBJ2-1; TCRdb calls TRBD2, which cannot be checked without DNA. Germline values: CDR1 LNHNV, CDR2 YYDKDF (reference sequence). The CDR3 loop spans 12 amino acids. Here the CDR3 reads CATSRSLAEQFF.

This sequence joins TRBV24-1 and TRBJ2-2; TCRdb's D gene call, TRBD1, goes unchecked for lack of DNA. This CDR3 has 17 amino acids. In germline, CDR1 is KGHDR, CDR2 SFDVKD. This chain's CDR3 is CATSDTRRGRDTGELFF.

The genes are TRBV10-1 and TRBJ2-1; no DNA is available, so the TRBD1 call from TCRdb remains unchecked. Germline assignment: CDR1 WNHNN and CDR2 SYGVQD (reference sequence). There are 16 residues in the CDR3. The CDR3 is CASSDQGQGTYNEQFF.

The chain is built from TRBV7-3 and TRBJ2-3. CDR1 is SGHTA and CDR2 is FQGTGA in the germline V gene. CDR3 length equals 13 residues. The CDR3 here is CASSLAGEATQYF.

The chain combines TRBV7-3 with TRBJ2-4; the TCRdb D gene call, TRBD1, has no DNA to confirm it. The CDR3 runs 18 residues. Germline CDR1 and CDR2: SGHTA and FQGTGA. The CDR3 here is CASSSNLNGALAKNIQYF.

The chain recombines TRBV11-2 with TRBJ2-3; TCRdb's D call, TRBD2, is unchecked because there is no DNA. CDR3 size: 14 residues. The germline gives CDR1 SGHAT, CDR2 FQNNGV. This CDR3 is CASRGLGISDTQYF.

This chain uses TRBV12-3 or TRBV12-4 with TRBJ2-3. The CDR3 totals 12 residues. CDR3: CASSLAVAGQYF.